Below are 21 T cell receptor beta chains sequenced from a single sample in a study of cytomegalovirus exposure and HLA in healthy donors. Profiled with immunoSEQ multiplex PCR; TCRdb holds only in-frame clones, not every one. Among about 160,000 clones listed, roughly nine tenths were seen once. The sequenced material came from PBMCs. Source of these receptors: a woman aged 18-35 years in good health and CMV-seropositive.

The J gene is TRBJ2-5, the V gene TRBV7-9, with 9 bases fitting TRBD1. Germline CDR1 SEHNR, CDR2 FQNEAQ (reference sequence). J gave up 5 bases and V 2 bases, and 9 bases lay outside the gene matches. The CDR3 contains 16 residues. The CDR3, as DNA: TGTGCCAGCAGCTTATGGAGCGGGACAGGGCAGGAGACCCAGTACTTC. Residues: CASSLWSGTGQETQYF.

This chain links TRBV7-8 with TRBJ2-7, with TRBD1 matching 7 bases. This CDR3 comprises 13 residues. Germline-derived CDR1 and CDR2 are SGHVS and FQNEAQ. V lost 4 bases and J lost 2; bases outside the gene matches: 2. The CDR3 coding sequence is TGTGCCAGCAGCTCGGGACAGCCCTACGAGCAGTACTTC. Translation gives CASSSGQPYEQYF.

V is TRBV7-3 and J is TRBJ2-7; TRBD2 agrees at 9 bases. After removal of 1 base from V and 4 bases from J, the junction contained 17 bases not matched to a gene. Per germline, CDR1 SGHTA and CDR2 FQGTGA. The CDR3 sequence is 19 residues long. The CDR3 DNA follows: TGTGCCAGCAGCTTAATTGGCGGGGGGGCCGCAGGGACCCCTTACGAGCAGTACTTC. As protein: CASSLIGGGAAGTPYEQYF.

The V and J genes are TRBV5-4 and TRBJ2-2; 10 positions match TRBD2. Germline CDR1 is SGHNT and CDR2 is YYREEE (reference sequence). Losses at the gene ends were 4 bases for V and 5 bases for J; bases not matched to a gene: 8. The CDR3 spans 16 residues. CDR3 DNA: TGTGCCAGCAGCCACCCTAGCGGGAGAGGGACCGGGGAGCTGTTTTTT. As protein: CASSHPSGRGTGELFF.

The chain carries TRBV28 and TRBJ2-3; a weak D match, TRBD2 (5 bases). Germline CDR1 is MDHEN and CDR2 is SYDVKM. CDR3 length: 17 amino acids. The germline V and J ends were trimmed by 2 bases and 4 bases, with 19 bases remaining between them. The CDR3: CASSLRLLGQRADTQYF. The CDR3 bases are TGTGCCAGCAGTTTAAGGTTGTTAGGGCAGAGGGCAGATACGCAGTATTTT.

This sequence joins TRBV19 and TRBJ2-3; D remains unclear. V was pared by 0 bases and J by 7 bases, with 5 bases between. The CDR3 consists of 12 residues. Per the germline V gene, CDR1 is LNHDA and CDR2 is SQIVND (reference sequence). This chain's CDR3 is CASSIDRYTQYF. CDR3 DNA: TGTGCCAGTAGTATAGATCGGTATACGCAGTATTTT.

This chain joins TRBV28 and TRBJ1-1; TRBD1 matches 8 bases. Trimming at V came to 0 bases and at J to 0 bases, leaving 6 bases not matched to a gene. Germline CDR1 reads MDHEN; CDR2 reads SYDVKM. This CDR3 comprises 17 residues. DNA for the CDR3: TGTGCCAGCAGTTTATGGGGGACAGGTTTTATGAACACTGAAGCTTTCTTT. This encodes CASSLWGTGFMNTEAFF.

This clone was recorded a few times. This sequence joins TRBV7-2 and TRBJ1-5; 8 positions match TRBD1. Losses at the gene ends were 4 bases for V and 4 bases for J; bases not matched to a gene: 6. CDR3 length equals 15 residues. CDR1 and CDR2 (germline): SGHTA, FQGNSA. CDR3 bases: TGTGCCAGCAGCTGGACAGGGCCGGGAAATCAGCCCCAGCATTTT. It is translated as CASSWTGPGNQPQHF.

V usage is TRBV6-6 and J usage is TRBJ2-1, with D perhaps TRBD2 (5 bases). The V end lost 5 bases, the J end lost 9 bases, and 17 bases lay between the germline ends. This CDR3 has 14 residues. The germline V gene has CDR1 MNHNY and CDR2 SVGAGI (reference sequence). CDR3 loop: CASSPSTSSGEQFF. CDR3 in DNA: TGTGCCAGCAGTCCGTCAACTAGTTCGGGTGAGCAGTTCTTC.

V gene TRBV5-4 combines with J gene TRBJ2-3; D is unclear. The CDR3 contains 16 residues. CDR1 is SGHNT, CDR2 YYREEE, per germline (reference sequence). V was shortened by 0 bases and J by 0 bases, with 11 bases between the two germline ends. Written as DNA, the CDR3 is TGTGCCAGCAGCTTGGATCCGCGATCCAGCACAGATACGCAGTATTTT. Amino acids: CASSLDPRSSTDTQYF.

V and J are TRBV7-2 and TRBJ2-3; the D gene is possibly TRBD1 (6 bases). The CDR3 has 15 amino acids. Trimming removed 0 bases from V and 3 bases from J, with 10 bases in between. Germline V gives CDR1 SGHTA, CDR2 FQGNSA. The DNA for the CDR3 is TGTGCCAGCAGCTTAGCCCCAGGGGAGACAGATACGCAGTATTTT. It specifies CASSLAPGETDTQYF.

This chain links TRBV5-4 with TRBJ2-3; TRBD2 matches at 12 bases. Germline CDR1 SGHNT, CDR2 YYREEE (reference sequence). The CDR3 is made up of 17 amino acids. With V trimmed by 4 bases and J by 2 bases, 8 bases remained unmatched. The CDR3 spells CASSPPGLAGHTDTQYF. The CDR3, as DNA: TGTGCCAGCAGCCCCCCGGGACTAGCGGGCCACACAGATACGCAGTATTTT.

On this clone itself: This specimen includes other DNA sequences encoding the same CDR3. V and J are TRBV9 and TRBJ2-7; TRBD2 might be the D (6 bases). Germline-derived CDR1 and CDR2 are SGDLS and YYNGEE. V was clipped by 0 bases and J by 2 bases, with 9 bases between them. This CDR3 is 14 amino acids long. CDR3 nucleotide sequence: TGTGCCAGCAGCGTAGGTGGGGGGACCTACGAGCAGTACTTC. It is translated as CASSVGGGTYEQYF. The full variable domain, its missing parts supplied by reference TRBV9 and TRBJ2-7, is DSGVTQTPKHLITATGQRVTLRCSPRSGDLSVYWYQQSLDQGLQFLIQYYNGEERAKGNILERFSAQQFPDLHSELNLSSLELGDSALYFCASSVGGGTYEQYFGPGTRLTVT.

This chain connects TRBV5-1 to TRBJ2-1; D might be TRBD2 (5 bases). CDR1 and CDR2 (germline): SGHRS, YFSETQ. The CDR3 extends over 14 amino acids. V lost 2 bases, J lost 5 bases, and 11 bases lay in between. In nucleotides, the CDR3 is TGCGCCAGCAGCTTAAGCGGACCCAACAATGAGCAGTTCTTC. Its translation is CASSLSGPNNEQFF.

V and J are TRBV5-1 and TRBJ2-5, with a tentative D call TRBD1 (5 bases). CDR1 and CDR2 (germline): SGHRS, YFSETQ. The CDR3 is 14 amino acids. V was pared by 0 bases and J by 9 bases, with 15 bases between. CDR3 loop: CASSLEGSGKAQYF. The CDR3 DNA follows: TGCGCCAGCAGCTTGGAGGGGTCAGGCAAGGCCCAGTACTTC.

CDR3 in amino acids: CASSYAVNTEAFF. CDR3 DNA sequence: TGTGCCAGCAGTTATGCGGTGAACACTGAAGCTTTCTTT. This sequence joins TRBV6-5 and TRBJ1-1; D is unclear. Germline V gives CDR1 MNHEY, CDR2 SVGAGI. V shed 3 bases and J shed 0 bases, with 5 bases lying between them. This CDR3 is built from 13 residues.

The V and J genes are TRBV7-2 and TRBJ2-1; tentatively, D is TRBD2 (5 bases). V was shortened by 1 base and J by 2 bases, with 9 bases between the two germline ends. Germline CDR1 and CDR2: SGHTA and FQGNSA. The CDR3 is made up of 15 amino acids. CDR3 nucleotide sequence: TGTGCCAGCAGCTTAGTAGCGAGTACCTACAATGAGCAGTTCTTC. Its protein product is CASSLVASTYNEQFF.

DNA of the CDR3: TGTGCCAGCAGCTCCCCATACAGGGAAGGTACTGAGCAGTTCTTC. Translating gives CASSSPYREGTEQFF. V usage is TRBV9 and J usage is TRBJ2-1, with a weak D call TRBD1 (6 bases). The CDR3 totals 15 residues. Trimming removed 4 bases from V and 9 bases from J, with 20 bases in between. Per germline, CDR1 SGDLS and CDR2 YYNGEE.

This clone has just a few counts. V and J are TRBV7-9 and TRBJ1-1; D not certain. The germline gives CDR1 SEHNR, CDR2 FQNEAQ (reference sequence). This CDR3 region has 14 residues. Trimming cost V 8 bases and J 4 bases, with 17 bases left between them. CDR3 region: CASGSRAGGTEAFF. CDR3 bases: TGTGCCAGCGGATCCCGGGCGGGAGGCACTGAAGCTTTCTTT. The variable domain in full, completed from reference TRBV7-9 and TRBJ1-1, reads DTGVSQNPRHKITKRGQNVTFRCDPISEHNRLYWYRQTLGQGPEFLTYFQNEAQLEKSRLLSDRFSAERPKGSFSTLEIQRTEQGDSAMYLCASGSRAGGTEAFFGQGTRLTVV.

This chain connects TRBV9 to TRBJ2-5, with 7 bases fitting TRBD1. Unmatched junction bases numbered 5, after V lost 0 bases and J lost 3 bases. CDR1 and CDR2 from the germline V gene are SGDLS and YYNGEE. CDR3 length: 15 amino acids. The chain's CDR3 is CASSVEGDSEETQYF. The DNA for the CDR3 is TGTGCCAGCAGCGTAGAGGGGGACAGCGAAGAGACCCAGTACTTC. The whole variable domain, filled in from reference TRBV9 and TRBJ2-5, reads DSGVTQTPKHLITATGQRVTLRCSPRSGDLSVYWYQQSLDQGLQFLIQYYNGEERAKGNILERFSAQQFPDLHSELNLSSLELGDSALYFCASSVEGDSEETQYFGPGTRLLVL.

The J gene is TRBJ1-3, the V gene TRBV15; D uncertain. The CDR3 has 19 residues. Germline V lookup: CDR1 LNHNV, CDR2 YYDKDF (reference sequence). Trimming removed 0 bases from V and 4 bases from J, with 22 bases in between. The CDR3 here is CATSRDTRSRTFLGNTIYF. The CDR3 DNA follows: TGTGCCACCAGCAGAGATACTAGATCGCGGACCTTTCTAGGAAACACCATATATTTT.